The clone carrying this T cell receptor beta chain showed up just once. The antigen remains undetermined. The CDR3 length is 13 residues. CDR1 and CDR2 from the germline V gene are SQVTM and ANQGSEA. V gave up 6 bases and J gave up 6 bases; unmatched junction bases: 4. Assay used: immunoSEQ multiplex PCR; TCRdb lists only in-frame clones, some missing. The sample yields 40,000 to 65,000 clones, about nine tenths seen once. Over chemoradiotherapy, repertoires were sampled more than once. This specimen belongs to a study of chemoradiotherapy in HPV16-positive cancers. Notes on the study in general: Candidate HPV-specific clones and E7-related TCR motifs grew in tumor during treatment.

The V call is TRBV29-1, the J call TRBJ2-1; 11 bases line up with TRBD1. The receptor was isolated from a human donor with HPV-associated anogenital cancer. The sequencing used blood, collected from a patient who underwent chemoradiotherapy. The CDR3 here is CSVGQGAVNEQFF. DNA for the CDR3: TGCAGCGTAGGACAGGGGGCTGTCAATGAGCAGTTCTTC.